The source of this TCR beta chain is a study of T cells in Graves' hyperthyroidism and ophthalmopathy. Study-level information: Blood was drawn when the patient was first diagnosed and still untreated.

This clonotype has a handful of counts. Orbital computed tomography, thyroid ultrasound, serum thyroxine and TRAb, and clinical symptoms together informed the diagnoses. CDR3 length: 12 residues. The germline CDR1 and CDR2 sequences are PRHDT and FYEKMQ (reference sequence). V was trimmed by 0 bases and J by 9 bases, leaving 6 bases between them. The CDR3 regions of TCR beta were amplified from RNA transcripts. RT-PCR in the first round (using the HTBI primer set) targeted the TCR CDR3. TCRdb independently ran MiXCR on the multiplex PCR reads; one entry per CDR3 protein. The data contain 600,000 to 650,000 distinct CDR3 sequences, about a fifth of them singletons.

Input material: blood. This clonotype was sampled from a man aged 25-40 years with Graves' ophthalmopathy. The chain joins TRBV13 to TRBJ2-1; D unclear. CDR3 coding DNA: TGTGCCAGCAGCTTAGGGAGGATTGAGCAGTTCTTC. Translation gives CASSLGRIEQFF.